A selection of T cell receptor beta chains follows, all from one sample in a study of OX40 agonist ivuxolimab in advanced cancers. Libraries were prepared by immunoSEQ multiplex PCR; TCRdb keeps only in-frame clonotypes and omits some of them. The sample contains 20,000 to 25,000 clones, approximately 83% of which appear only once. The sequencing used CD4+ or CD8+ T cells sorted from blood, collected in a trial of the OX40 agonist ivuxolimab. These receptor sequences come from an adult with an advanced solid tumor such as melanoma, head and neck, liver or kidney cancer. Each CDR3 is given with its conserved first and last residue. Fields, in order: clone size, J gene, V gene, D gene, CDR3 protein, CDR3 DNA. D genes are given only for firm matches. Only part of the rows carry a size: once, few, many, or a class if the clone is expanded.

NA,TRBJ1-1,TRBV5-5,NA,CASSLGEGRATEAFF,TGTGCCAGCAGCTTGGGAGAAGGACGAGCTACTGAAGCTTTCTTT
NA,TRBJ1-4,TRBV18,TRBD1,CASRPGTGGATNEKLFF,TGTGCCAGCCGTCCCGGGACAGGGGGCGCAACTAATGAAAAACTGTTTTTT
NA,TRBJ2-6,TRBV9,TRBD1,CASSVRDRDSGANVLTF,TGTGCCAGCAGCGTAAGGGACAGGGACTCTGGGGCCAACGTCCTGACTTTC
NA,TRBJ2-5,TRBV9,NA,CASSDWSQETQYF,TGTGCCAGCAGCGACTGGAGCCAAGAGACCCAGTACTTC
NA,TRBJ1-1,TRBV5-6,NA,CASSWPSMNTEAFF,TGTGCCAGCAGCTGGCCATCAATGAACACTGAAGCTTTCTTT
NA,TRBJ2-1,TRBV4-1,NA,CASSQEQGIDEQFF,TGCGCCAGCAGCCAAGAGCAGGGGATCGATGAGCAGTTCTTC
NA,TRBJ2-1,TRBV9,TRBD1,CASSVDIGGFYNEQFF,TGTGCCAGCAGCGTAGATATAGGGGGCTTTTACAATGAGCAGTTCTTC
few,TRBJ2-7,TRBV6-5,NA,CASSYGGPYYEQYF,TGTGCCAGCAGTTACGGCGGGCCGTACTACGAGCAGTACTTC
NA,TRBJ1-5,TRBV27,TRBD1,CASSMGQGGSQPQHF,TGTGCCAGCAGTATGGGACAGGGGGGAAGTCAGCCCCAGCATTTT
few,TRBJ1-2,TRBV28,TRBD1,CASTRTGMAFGYTF,TGTGCCAGCACCAGGACAGGGATGGCATTTGGCTACACCTTC
NA,TRBJ2-5,TRBV7-6,TRBD2,CASSLGRGVRETQYF,TGTGCCAGCAGCTTAGGTCGGGGGGTCCGAGAGACCCAGTACTTC
NA,TRBJ2-3,TRBV9,TRBD2,CASSVRAGGPSDTQYF,TGTGCCAGCAGCGTAAGAGCGGGGGGGCCTAGCGATACGCAGTATTTT
NA,TRBJ2-7,TRBV5-1,NA,CASSLAGGLFYEQYF,TGCGCCAGCAGCTTGGCCGGCGGCCTATTCTACGAGCAGTACTTC
NA,TRBJ1-2,TRBV27,NA,CASSLVGMTAFYGYTF,TGTGCCAGCAGTTTAGTGGGGATGACTGCTTTCTATGGCTACACCTTC
NA,TRBJ2-7,TRBV5-4,TRBD2,CASRTSGDYEQYF,TGTGCCAGCAGGACGAGCGGGGACTACGAGCAGTACTTC
NA,TRBJ2-7,TRBV2,TRBD2,CASSEVGLAGEGYEQYF,TGTGCCAGCAGTGAGGTCGGACTAGCGGGGGAGGGCTACGAGCAGTACTTC
NA,TRBJ2-7,TRBV4-1,NA,CASSLTSGLEVYEQYF,TGCGCCAGCAGCCTGACTTCAGGACTCGAGGTCTACGAGCAGTACTTC
NA,TRBJ1-5,TRBV19,NA,CASSMGHPKQPQHF,TGTGCCAGTAGTATGGGACACCCTAAGCAGCCCCAGCATTTT
NA,TRBJ1-1,TRBV5-6,TRBD1,CASSLGTGATEAFF,TGTGCCAGCAGCTTGGGGACAGGGGCCACTGAAGCTTTCTTT
NA,TRBJ2-2,TRBV5-6,NA,CASSAVAANTGELFF,TGTGCCAGCAGCGCCGTGGCAGCTAACACCGGGGAGCTGTTTTTT
once,TRBJ2-7,TRBV4-3,TRBD2,CASSQERGGPYEQYF,TGCGCCAGCAGCCAGGAACGGGGGGGCCCCTACGAGCAGTACTTC
NA,TRBJ2-2,TRBV27,NA,CASSLSRANTGELFF,TGTGCCAGCAGTTTATCCAGGGCGAACACCGGGGAGCTGTTTTTT
NA,TRBJ1-2,TRBV7-6,NA,CASSPSVGTLYGYTF,TGTGCCAGCAGCCCATCGGTCGGGACTCTCTATGGCTACACCTTC
NA,TRBJ2-1,TRBV11-2,TRBD2,CASYAGGYEQFF,TGTGCCAGCTATGCGGGGGGATATGAGCAGTTCTTC
NA,TRBJ1-2,TRBV9,NA,CASSPRGTAGFYGYTF,TGTGCCAGCAGCCCACGAGGGACGGCCGGATTCTATGGCTACACCTTC
NA,TRBJ2-7,TRBV9,NA,CASSVGTEFSYEQYF,TGTGCCAGCAGCGTAGGGACGGAGTTTTCCTACGAGCAGTACTTC
NA,TRBJ2-3,TRBV9,NA,CASSPGDWRTDTQYF,TGTGCCAGCAGTCCAGGGGACTGGCGCACAGATACGCAGTATTTT
NA,TRBJ2-1,TRBV27,TRBD2,CASSRGGPYNEQFF,TGTGCCAGCAGTCGGGGGGGGCCGTACAATGAGCAGTTCTTC
once,TRBJ2-2,TRBV11-3,NA,CASSLGGTLPNTGELFF,TGTGCCAGCAGTCTCGGCGGGACCTTACCGAACACCGGGGAGCTGTTTTTT